These T cell receptor beta chains were read from a single sample in a study of cytomegalovirus exposure and HLA in healthy donors. Produced via immunoSEQ multiplex PCR; TCRdb's table is partial and in-frame only. The data contain around 120,000 clones, less than 20% of them singletons. The sequencing input was PBMCs. These receptors came from a woman in her late teens or twenties in good health and CMV-seronegative. Each CDR3 is given with its conserved first and last residue. The D gene is left open where the match is weak. Expanded clones are given a class, and other clones once, few, many or no size at all.

v_gene	abundance	j_gene	d_gene	len	CDR3nt	CDR3aa
TRBV30	few	TRBJ2-5	NA	14	TGTGCCTGGAGCTCGGACAGAGTCCAAGAGACCCAGTACTTC	CAWSSDRVQETQYF
TRBV6-5	NA	TRBJ1-1	NA	12	TGTGCCACGTCTGGGGCCCACACTGAAGCTTTCTTT	CATSGAHTEAFF
TRBV7-2	NA	TRBJ2-1	NA	15	TGTGCCAGCAGCTCTCACAGGAGCTCCTACAATGAGCAGTTCTTC	CASSSHRSSYNEQFF
TRBV21-1	few	TRBJ1-6	NA	13	TGTGCCAGCAGGAGACAGGGGAATTCACCCCTCCACTTT	CASRRQGNSPLHF
TRBV5-1	NA	TRBJ2-3	NA	15	TGCGCCAGCAGACCCAGAGATCGGGGCACAGATACGCAGTATTTT	CASRPRDRGTDTQYF
TRBV4-3	NA	TRBJ1-6	NA	15	TGCGCCAGCAGCCGTGGACTCAACGGGGATTCACCCCTCCACTTT	CASSRGLNGDSPLHF
TRBV6-4	few	TRBJ1-1	NA	14	TGTGCCAGCAGTCAAAACCGGGACAACTCCCGAGCTTTCTTT	CASSQNRDNSRAFF
TRBV4-1	NA	TRBJ2-5	NA	16	TGCGCCAGCAGCCAAGATTTTGCCAGGAGGCAAGAGACCCAGTACTTC	CASSQDFARRQETQYF
TRBV10-2	few	TRBJ2-3	TRBD2	15	TGCGCCAGCAGTGAGCGGGGGGGCTTCGCAGATACGCAGTATTTT	CASSERGGFADTQYF
TRBV29-1	NA	TRBJ1-1	NA	15	TGCAGCGTTGATAAGCGAGGGTCGTTGAACACTGAAGCTTTCTTT	CSVDKRGSLNTEAFF
TRBV6-5	few	TRBJ2-3	NA	15	TGTGCCAGCAGTTACTCGAAAGGGGTCCCAGATACGCAGTATTTT	CASSYSKGVPDTQYF
TRBV28	few	TRBJ1-6	NA	14	TGTGCCAGCAGTGTAGCAGTCGAAAATTCACCCCTCCACTTT	CASSVAVENSPLHF
TRBV7-6	NA	TRBJ2-1	TRBD2	17	TGTGCCAGCAGCTTAAGTCCCCAGGCTAGCGGCATCAATGAGCAGTTCTTC	CASSLSPQASGINEQFF
TRBV4-2	many	TRBJ2-3	TRBD2	16	TGTGCCAGCAGCCAAGATCCTAGCGGGAGCCCAGATACGCAGTATTTT	CASSQDPSGSPDTQYF
TRBV10-2	few	TRBJ2-7	TRBD1	14	TGCGCCAGCAGACCCGGGACAGGGAGGACGTGGCAGTACTTC	CASRPGTGRTWQYF
TRBV4-2	NA	TRBJ2-7	NA	16	TGTGCCAGCAGCCAAGATAGAGGCGGAGGTTCCTACGAGCAGTACTTC	CASSQDRGGGSYEQYF
TRBV5-6	few	TRBJ1-4	NA	16	TGTGCCAGCAGCTTGGGACTCAGGGAACTGGGTGAAAAACTGTTTTTT	CASSLGLRELGEKLFF
TRBV7-2	few	TRBJ2-7	TRBD1	14	TGTGCCAGCAGCCCCGGGACAGGGACCTACGAGCAGTACTTC	CASSPGTGTYEQYF
TRBV28	NA	TRBJ2-5	TRBD1	17	TGTGCCAGCAGTCAACCCCAGCCGGGACAGGAGATGGAGACCCAGTACTTC	CASSQPQPGQEMETQYF
TRBV19	NA	TRBJ2-5	TRBD2	14	TGTGCCAGTGCCCGGGACTACCGCCAAGAGACCCAGTACTTC	CASARDYRQETQYF
TRBV5-1	NA	TRBJ2-7	TRBD2	17	TGCGCCAGCAGCTCAAAAGTAGGTAGCGGGAGTTCCTACGAGCAGTACTTC	CASSSKVGSGSSYEQYF
TRBV7-8	NA	TRBJ2-7	TRBD1	15	TGTGCCAGCAGCTTAGTCGCGACAGGGGTTCGCGAGCAGTACTTC	CASSLVATGVREQYF
TRBV2	NA	TRBJ1-2	NA	14	TGTGCCAGCAGTGGTCAGGTTTCTAACTATGGCTACACCTTC	CASSGQVSNYGYTF
TRBV25-1	NA	TRBJ1-2	TRBD1	14	TGTGCCAGCAGTGAAAATAGACAGGGGACTGGCTACACCTTC	CASSENRQGTGYTF
TRBV6-5	NA	TRBJ2-1	NA	12	TGTGCCAGCAGTACAACTGAGGGTGAGCAGTTCTTC	CASSTTEGEQFF
TRBV27	few	TRBJ2-7	NA	16	TGTGCCAGCAGTTTATCAAGTCTAGCGCGTCCCTACGAGCAGTACTTC	CASSLSSLARPYEQYF
TRBV12-5	NA	TRBJ1-1	NA	14	TGTGCTAGTGGTCACCCCGGACGGGGGACTGAAGCTTTCTTT	CASGHPGRGTEAFF
TRBV7-9	NA	TRBJ2-2	NA	14	TGTGCCAGCAGCTCGCCGCCCGGGACCGGGGAGCTGTTTTTT	CASSSPPGTGELFF
TRBV7-6	few	TRBJ2-7	NA	12	TGTGCCAGCAGCTTAGTCCCGGGACTTTCATACTTC	CASSLVPGLSYF
TRBV28	NA	TRBJ1-5	TRBD1	14	TGTGCCAGCATCATCGACAGGGTCCAAGGGCCCCAGCATTTT	CASIIDRVQGPQHF
TRBV5-1	NA	TRBJ2-7	TRBD2	15	TGCGCCAGCAGCTTGGTAACTAGCGGGAGGGAGGAGCAGTACTTC	CASSLVTSGREEQYF
TRBV4-1	few	TRBJ2-1	TRBD2	15	TGCGCCAGCAGCCAAGATCAGCGGGGGGTACATGAGCAGTTCTTC	CASSQDQRGVHEQFF
TRBV5-1	NA	TRBJ2-1	TRBD1	15	TGCGCCAGCAGCTCCTCGGGACAGGGCCACAATGAGCAGTTCTTC	CASSSSGQGHNEQFF
TRBV7-9	few	TRBJ2-7	NA	15	TGTGCCAGCAGCTTAGTAGGACACAAGGAGAACGAGCAGTACTTC	CASSLVGHKENEQYF
TRBV27	NA	TRBJ2-1	NA	14	TGTGCCAGCAGGCCGGGGGGCGGCTACAATGAGCAGTTCTTC	CASRPGGGYNEQFF
TRBV6-1	few	TRBJ1-1	TRBD1	13	TGTGCCAGCAGCCCACAGGGGGACACTGAAGCTTTCTTT	CASSPQGDTEAFF
TRBV14	NA	TRBJ2-2	NA	14	TGTGCCAGCAGGGGGGGATTGGCCACCGGGGAGCTGTTTTTT	CASRGGLATGELFF
TRBV6-1	few	TRBJ2-7	NA	13	TGTGCCAGCAGTGGAGGGATGTTCTACGAGCAGTACTTC	CASSGGMFYEQYF
TRBV30	NA	TRBJ2-1	TRBD1	13	TGTGCCTGGAGTGAACAGGGGTTCAATGAGCAGTTCTTC	CAWSEQGFNEQFF
TRBV27	NA	TRBJ2-3	NA	14	TGTGCCAGCAGTTTCGAGCAATTCTCAGATACGCAGTATTTT	CASSFEQFSDTQYF
TRBV6-6	few	TRBJ1-5	NA	14	TGTGCCAGCTCTGTAGGGGAAAGGAGTCAGCCCCAGCATTTT	CASSVGERSQPQHF
TRBV27	few	TRBJ2-7	TRBD2	14	TGTGCCAGCAGTTTTTTGGGACTACCCTACGAGCAGTACTTC	CASSFLGLPYEQYF
TRBV6-5	NA	TRBJ2-5	NA	13	TGTGCCAGCCGGCTAGGACAGCAAGAGACCCAGTACTTC	CASRLGQQETQYF
TRBV18	few	TRBJ1-5	NA	14	TGTGCCAGCTCACCCCGAGCGGGAGTTGAGCCCCAGCATTTT	CASSPRAGVEPQHF
TRBV6-6	NA	TRBJ2-7	TRBD1	16	TGTGCCAGCAGACCAGAAAGGGACAGATTCTCCTACGAGCAGTACTTC	CASRPERDRFSYEQYF
TRBV9	NA	TRBJ2-1	TRBD2	18	TGTGCCAGCAGCGTACCCCGGGCGGGAGGGCCCTCTTCGGGTGAGCAGTTCTTC	CASSVPRAGGPSSGEQFF
TRBV6-6	few	TRBJ2-1	TRBD1	13	TGTGCCAGTGGGACAGGAGATTACAATGAGCAGTTCTTC	CASGTGDYNEQFF
TRBV29-1	few	TRBJ2-7	NA	9	TGCAGCGTAGGGGGTGAGCAGTACTTC	CSVGGEQYF
TRBV13	NA	TRBJ2-7	TRBD1	17	TGTGCCAGCAGCTTAGGGGGCCGGGACAGGGGTTCATACGAGCAGTACTTC	CASSLGGRDRGSYEQYF
TRBV5-1	few	TRBJ2-3	NA	14	TGCGCCAGCAGCTTAGAGGCAATCACAGATACGCAGTATTTT	CASSLEAITDTQYF
TRBV10-3	NA	TRBJ1-2	TRBD1	18	TGTGCCATCAGTGAGGGAAAGACAGGGTTTCTTGAGGGGTTTGGCTACACCTTC	CAISEGKTGFLEGFGYTF
TRBV5-1	NA	TRBJ1-4	TRBD1	11	TGCGCCAGCAGCGGGGGACAGGGGGTGTTTTTT	CASSGGQGVFF
TRBV28	NA	TRBJ1-1	NA	17	TGTGCCAGCAGTTTAGCCAAGCGGCGCAGGTTGAACACTGAAGCTTTCTTT	CASSLAKRRRLNTEAFF